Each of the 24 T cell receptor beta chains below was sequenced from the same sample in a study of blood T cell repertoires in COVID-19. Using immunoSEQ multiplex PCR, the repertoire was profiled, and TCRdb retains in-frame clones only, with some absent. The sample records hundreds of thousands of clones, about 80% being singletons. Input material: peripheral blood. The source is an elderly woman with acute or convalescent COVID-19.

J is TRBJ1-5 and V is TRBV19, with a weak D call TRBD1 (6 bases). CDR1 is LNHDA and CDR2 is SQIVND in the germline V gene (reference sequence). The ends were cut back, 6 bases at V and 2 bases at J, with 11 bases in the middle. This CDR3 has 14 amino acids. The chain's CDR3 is CASSRGFGNQPQHF. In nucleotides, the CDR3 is TGTGCCAGTAGCAGGGGTTTCGGCAATCAGCCCCAGCATTTT.

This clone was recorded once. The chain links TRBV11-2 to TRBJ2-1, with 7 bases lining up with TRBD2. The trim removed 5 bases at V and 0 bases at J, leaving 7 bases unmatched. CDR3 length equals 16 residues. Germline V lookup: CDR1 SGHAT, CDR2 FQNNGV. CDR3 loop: CASSPRAGTSYNEQFF. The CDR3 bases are TGTGCCAGCAGCCCGAGAGCGGGAACCTCCTACAATGAGCAGTTCTTC.

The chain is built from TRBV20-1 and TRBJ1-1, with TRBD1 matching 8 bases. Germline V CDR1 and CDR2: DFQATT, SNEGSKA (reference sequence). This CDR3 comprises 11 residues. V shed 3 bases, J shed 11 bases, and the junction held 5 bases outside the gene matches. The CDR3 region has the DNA TGCAGTGCTAGCCCGGACAGGGCGGCTTTCTTT. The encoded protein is CSASPDRAAFF.

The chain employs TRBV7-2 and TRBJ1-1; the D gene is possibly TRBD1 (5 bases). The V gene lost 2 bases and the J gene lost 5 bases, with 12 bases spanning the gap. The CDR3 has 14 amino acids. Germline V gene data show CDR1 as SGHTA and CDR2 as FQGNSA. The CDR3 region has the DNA TGTGCCAGCAGCTTAAGCCAGGGTCGAACTGAAGCTTTCTTT. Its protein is CASSLSQGRTEAFF.

CDR3 in amino acids: CASSLNPGHSRDGYTF. The CDR3 DNA sequence: TGCGCCAGCAGCCTAAATCCGGGACACTCTCGGGATGGCTACACCTTC. The chain uses TRBV5-1 and TRBJ1-2, with D possibly TRBD1 on 6 matching bases. The ends were cut back, 4 bases at V and 6 bases at J, with 22 bases in the middle. CDR1 and CDR2 from the germline V gene are SGHRS and YFSETQ. This CDR3 region has 16 residues.

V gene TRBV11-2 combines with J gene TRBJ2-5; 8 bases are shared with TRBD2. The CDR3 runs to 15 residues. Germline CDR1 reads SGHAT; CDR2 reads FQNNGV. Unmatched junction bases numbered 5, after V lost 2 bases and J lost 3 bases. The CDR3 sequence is CASSLIGGAEETQYF. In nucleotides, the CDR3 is TGTGCCAGCAGCTTAATCGGGGGGGCAGAAGAGACCCAGTACTTC.

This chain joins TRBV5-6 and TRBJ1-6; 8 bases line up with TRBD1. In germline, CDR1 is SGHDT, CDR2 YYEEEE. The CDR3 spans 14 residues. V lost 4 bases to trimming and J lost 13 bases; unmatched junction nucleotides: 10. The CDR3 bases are TGTGCCAGCAGCCAAGGGGACAGGCTAACGCCCCTCCACTTT. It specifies CASSQGDRLTPLHF.

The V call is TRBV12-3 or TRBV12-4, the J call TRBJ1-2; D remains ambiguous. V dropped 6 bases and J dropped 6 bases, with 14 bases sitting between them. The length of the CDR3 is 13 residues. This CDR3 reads CASSRSAGNGYTF. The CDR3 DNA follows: TGTGCCAGCAGCCGATCGGCGGGGAATGGCTACACCTTC.

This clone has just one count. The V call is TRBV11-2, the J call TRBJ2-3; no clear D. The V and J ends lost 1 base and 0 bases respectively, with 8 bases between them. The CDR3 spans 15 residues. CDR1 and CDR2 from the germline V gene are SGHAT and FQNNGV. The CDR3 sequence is CASSLGLPSTDTQYF. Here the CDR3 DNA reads TGTGCCAGCAGCTTAGGTCTCCCTAGCACAGATACGCAGTATTTT. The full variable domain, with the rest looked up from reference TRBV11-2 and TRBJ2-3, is EAGVAQSPRYKIIEKRQSVAFWCNPISGHATLYWYQQILGQGPKLLIQFQNNGVVDDSQLPKDRFSAERLKGVDSTLKIQPAKLEDSAVYLCASSLGLPSTDTQYFGPGTRLTVL.

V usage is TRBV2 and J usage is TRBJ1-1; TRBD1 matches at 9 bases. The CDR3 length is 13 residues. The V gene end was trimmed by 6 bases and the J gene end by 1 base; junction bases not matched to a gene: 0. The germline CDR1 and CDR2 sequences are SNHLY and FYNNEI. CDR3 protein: CASRGQGNTEAFF. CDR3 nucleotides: TGTGCCAGCAGGGGACAGGGGAACACTGAAGCTTTCTTT.

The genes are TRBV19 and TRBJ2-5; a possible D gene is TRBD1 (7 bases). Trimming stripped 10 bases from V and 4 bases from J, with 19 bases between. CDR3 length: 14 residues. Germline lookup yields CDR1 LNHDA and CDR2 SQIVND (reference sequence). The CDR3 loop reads CATRRGNRGETQYF. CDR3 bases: TGTGCCACACGTCGGGGGAACAGGGGAGAGACCCAGTACTTC.

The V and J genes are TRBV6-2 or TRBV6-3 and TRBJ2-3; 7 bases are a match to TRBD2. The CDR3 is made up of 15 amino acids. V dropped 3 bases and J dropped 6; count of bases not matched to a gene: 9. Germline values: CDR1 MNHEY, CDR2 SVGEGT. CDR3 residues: CASSYGGRVPDTQYF. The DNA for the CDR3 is TGTGCCAGCAGTTATGGAGGGAGGGTCCCCGATACGCAGTATTTT.

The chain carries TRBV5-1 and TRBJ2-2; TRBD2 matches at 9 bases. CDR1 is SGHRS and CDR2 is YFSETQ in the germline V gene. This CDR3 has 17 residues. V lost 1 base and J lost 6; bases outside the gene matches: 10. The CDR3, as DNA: TGCGCCAGCAGCTTGAGCGGGGGGACCCTTGCGTCCGGGGAGCTGTTTTTT. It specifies CASSLSGGTLASGELFF.

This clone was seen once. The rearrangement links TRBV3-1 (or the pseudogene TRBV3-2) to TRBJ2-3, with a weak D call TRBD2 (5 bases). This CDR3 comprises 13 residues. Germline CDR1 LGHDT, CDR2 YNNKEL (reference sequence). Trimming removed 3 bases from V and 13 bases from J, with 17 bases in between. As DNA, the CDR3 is TGTGCCAGCAGCCACCGCCGGGGATCAGCGGAGTATTTT. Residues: CASSHRRGSAEYF.

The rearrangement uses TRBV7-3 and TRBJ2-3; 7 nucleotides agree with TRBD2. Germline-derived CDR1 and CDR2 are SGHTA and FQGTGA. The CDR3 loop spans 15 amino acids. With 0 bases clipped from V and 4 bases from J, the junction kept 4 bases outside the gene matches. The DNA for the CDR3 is TGTGCCAGCAGCTTAACGGCGGGAGTCCCAGATACGCAGTATTTT. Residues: CASSLTAGVPDTQYF.

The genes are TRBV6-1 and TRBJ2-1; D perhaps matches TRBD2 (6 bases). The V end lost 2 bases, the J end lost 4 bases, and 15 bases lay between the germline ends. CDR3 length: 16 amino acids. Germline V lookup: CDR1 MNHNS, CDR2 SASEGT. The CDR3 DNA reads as TGTGCCAGCAGTGAACAAGGAGCGGGTGCGTACAATGAGCAGTTCTTC. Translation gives CASSEQGAGAYNEQFF.

The CDR3 DNA reads as TGTGCCAGCAGCAAAGCAGGGGGCGAGCAGTACTTC. It is translated as CASSKAGGEQYF. The chain joins TRBV11-2 to TRBJ2-7; 7 positions match TRBD1. Germline V CDR1 and CDR2: SGHAT, FQNNGV. The junction had 4 bases not matched to a gene; V was cut back by 5 bases and J by 6 bases. The CDR3 contains 12 residues.

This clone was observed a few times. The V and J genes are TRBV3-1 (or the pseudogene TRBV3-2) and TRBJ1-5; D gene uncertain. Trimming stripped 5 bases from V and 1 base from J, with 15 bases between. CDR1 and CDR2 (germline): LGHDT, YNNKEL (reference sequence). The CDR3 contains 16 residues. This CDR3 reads CASSDSRGGSNQPQHF. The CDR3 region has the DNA TGTGCCAGCAGCGACTCCCGGGGAGGGAGCAATCAGCCCCAGCATTTT.

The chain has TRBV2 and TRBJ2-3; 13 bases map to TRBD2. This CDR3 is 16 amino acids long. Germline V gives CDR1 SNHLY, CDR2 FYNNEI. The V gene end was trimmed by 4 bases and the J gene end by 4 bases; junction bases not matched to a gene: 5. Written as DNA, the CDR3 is TGTGCCAGCAGTGCCCTACTAGCGGGGGGGTCAGATACGCAGTATTTT. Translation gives CASSALLAGGSDTQYF.

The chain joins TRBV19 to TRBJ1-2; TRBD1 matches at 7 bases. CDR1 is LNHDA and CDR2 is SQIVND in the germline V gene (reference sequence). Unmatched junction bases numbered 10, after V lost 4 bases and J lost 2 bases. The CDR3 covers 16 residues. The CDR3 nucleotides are TGTGCCAGTAGTACCTTCACCGCGGACAGGAACTATGGCTACACCTTC. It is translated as CASSTFTADRNYGYTF. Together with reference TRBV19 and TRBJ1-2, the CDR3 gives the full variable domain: DGGITQSPKYLFRKEGQNVTLSCEQNLNHDAMYWYRQDPGQGLRLIYYSQIVNDFQKGDIAEGYSVSREKKESFPLTVTSAQKNPTAFYLCASSTFTADRNYGYTFGSGTRLTVV.

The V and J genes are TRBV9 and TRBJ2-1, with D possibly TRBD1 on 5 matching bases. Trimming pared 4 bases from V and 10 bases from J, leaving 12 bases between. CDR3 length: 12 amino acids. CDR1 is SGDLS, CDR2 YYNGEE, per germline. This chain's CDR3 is CASSQFQGEQFF. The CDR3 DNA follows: TGTGCCAGCAGCCAGTTTCAGGGAGAGCAGTTCTTC.

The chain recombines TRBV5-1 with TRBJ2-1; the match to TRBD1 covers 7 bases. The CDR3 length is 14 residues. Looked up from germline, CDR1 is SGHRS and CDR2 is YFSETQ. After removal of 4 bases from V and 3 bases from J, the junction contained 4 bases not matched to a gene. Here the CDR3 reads CASSEGDSYNEQFF. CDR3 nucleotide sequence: TGCGCCAGCAGCGAGGGGGACAGCTACAATGAGCAGTTCTTC.

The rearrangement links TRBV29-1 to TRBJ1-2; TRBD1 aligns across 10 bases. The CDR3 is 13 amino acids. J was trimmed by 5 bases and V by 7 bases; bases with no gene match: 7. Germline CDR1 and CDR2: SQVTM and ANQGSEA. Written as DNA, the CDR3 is TGCAGCGCTCGACAGGGGGCCTCTTATGGCTACACCTTC. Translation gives CSARQGASYGYTF.

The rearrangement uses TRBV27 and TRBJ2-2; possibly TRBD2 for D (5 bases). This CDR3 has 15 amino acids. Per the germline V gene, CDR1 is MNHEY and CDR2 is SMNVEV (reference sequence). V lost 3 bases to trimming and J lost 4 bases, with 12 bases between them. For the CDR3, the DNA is TGTGCCAGCAGTTTTAGCGACGGAACCACCGGGGAGCTGTTTTTT. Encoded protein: CASSFSDGTTGELFF.